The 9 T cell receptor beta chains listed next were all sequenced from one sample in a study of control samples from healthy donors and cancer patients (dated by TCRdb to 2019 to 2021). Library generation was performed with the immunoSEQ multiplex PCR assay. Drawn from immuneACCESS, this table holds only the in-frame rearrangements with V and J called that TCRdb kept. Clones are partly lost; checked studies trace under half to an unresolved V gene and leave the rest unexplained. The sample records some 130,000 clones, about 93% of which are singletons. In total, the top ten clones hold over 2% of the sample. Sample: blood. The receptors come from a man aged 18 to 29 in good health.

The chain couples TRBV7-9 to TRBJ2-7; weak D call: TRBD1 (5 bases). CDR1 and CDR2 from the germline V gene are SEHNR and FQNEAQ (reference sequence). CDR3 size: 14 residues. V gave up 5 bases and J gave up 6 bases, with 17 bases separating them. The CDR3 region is CASSPQGQLGEQYV. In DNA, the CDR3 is TGTGCCAGCAGCCCCCAGGGTCAGTTGGGCGAGCAGTACGTC.

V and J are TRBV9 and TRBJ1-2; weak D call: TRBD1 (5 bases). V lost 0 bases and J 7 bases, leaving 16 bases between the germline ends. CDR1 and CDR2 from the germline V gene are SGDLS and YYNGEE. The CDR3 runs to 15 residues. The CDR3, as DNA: TGTGCCAGCAGCGTAGGGCTCGGGGCAGGAAGTGGCTACACCTTC. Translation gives CASSVGLGAGSGYTF.

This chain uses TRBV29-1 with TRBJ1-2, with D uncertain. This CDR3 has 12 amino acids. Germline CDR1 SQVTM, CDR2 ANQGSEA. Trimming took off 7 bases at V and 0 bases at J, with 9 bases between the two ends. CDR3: CSAGQSNYGYTF. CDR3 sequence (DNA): TGCAGCGCGGGCCAGTCTAACTATGGCTACACCTTC. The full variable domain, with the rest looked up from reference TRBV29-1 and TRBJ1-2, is SAVISQKPSRDICQRGTSLTIQCQVDSQVTMMFWYRQQPGQSLTLIATANQGSEATYESGFVIDKFPISRPNLTFSTLTVSNMSPEDSSIYLCSAGQSNYGYTFGSGTRLTVV.

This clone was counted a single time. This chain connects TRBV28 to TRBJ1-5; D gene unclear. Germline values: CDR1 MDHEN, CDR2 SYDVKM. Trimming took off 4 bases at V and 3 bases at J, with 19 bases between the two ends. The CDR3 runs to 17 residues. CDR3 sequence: CASSWEGRGFTNQPQHF. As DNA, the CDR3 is TGTGCCAGCAGTTGGGAAGGGAGAGGATTCACCAATCAGCCCCAGCATTTT.

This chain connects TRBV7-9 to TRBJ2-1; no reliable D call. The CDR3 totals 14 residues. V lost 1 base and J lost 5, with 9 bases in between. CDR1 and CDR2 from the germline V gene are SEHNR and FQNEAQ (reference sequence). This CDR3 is CASSLEISHNEQFF. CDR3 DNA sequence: TGTGCCAGCAGCTTAGAAATTTCGCACAATGAGCAGTTCTTC.

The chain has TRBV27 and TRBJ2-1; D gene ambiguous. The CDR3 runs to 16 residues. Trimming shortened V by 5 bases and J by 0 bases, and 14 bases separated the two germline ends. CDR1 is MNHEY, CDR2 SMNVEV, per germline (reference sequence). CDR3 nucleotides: TGTGCCAGCAGTCCCACCTCCGGGTCCTCCTACAATGAGCAGTTCTTC. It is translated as CASSPTSGSSYNEQFF.

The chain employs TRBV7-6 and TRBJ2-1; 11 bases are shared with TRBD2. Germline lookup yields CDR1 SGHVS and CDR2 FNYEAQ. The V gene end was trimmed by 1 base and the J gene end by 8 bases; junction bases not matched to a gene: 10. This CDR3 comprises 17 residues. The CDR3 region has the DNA TGTGCCAGCAGCTTAGGACTAGCGGGGCAAAATAGGGATGAGCAGTTCTTC. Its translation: CASSLGLAGQNRDEQFF.

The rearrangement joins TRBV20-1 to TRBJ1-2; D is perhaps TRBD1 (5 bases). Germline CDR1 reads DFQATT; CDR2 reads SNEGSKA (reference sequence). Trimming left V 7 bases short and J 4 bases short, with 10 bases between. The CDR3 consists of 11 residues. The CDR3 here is CSVTGAYGYTF. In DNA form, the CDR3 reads TGCAGTGTCACAGGTGCCTATGGCTACACCTTC.

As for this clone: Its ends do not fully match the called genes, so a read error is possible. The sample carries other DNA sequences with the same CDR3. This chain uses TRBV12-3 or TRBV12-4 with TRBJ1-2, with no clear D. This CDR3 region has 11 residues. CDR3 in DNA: TGCGCCAGCGGCCTGATCTATGGCTACACCTTC. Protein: CASGLIYGYTF.